This paragraph reports one T cell receptor (beta chain). Its antigen is currently unknown. The authors ran the assay at deep level. Sequenced by immunoSEQ multiplex PCR; TCRdb stores in-frame clones only, minus some. This sample has about 680,000 clones; roughly 78% occur once, and the top ten carry under 2%. This entry is derived from a study of shared clonotypes between healthy human individuals. Study conclusions and caveats: What naive subsets generally showed was a larger estimated richness than memory subsets showed.

This sequence was found in a woman aged 30 to 39 in good health. Source material: memory CD4+ T cells sorted from blood. The subset: CD45RA-negative fraction.

The CDR3: CSVGDTGTGSSYEQYF. The CDR3 DNA sequence: TGCAGCGTTGGAGATACCGGGACAGGGTCCTCCTACGAGCAGTACTTC. V usage is TRBV29-1 and J usage is TRBJ2-7; TRBD1 aligns across 9 bases. Germline assignment: CDR1 SQVTM and CDR2 ANQGSEA. With 4 bases clipped from V and 0 bases from J, the junction kept 10 bases outside the gene matches. This CDR3 spans 16 amino acids.